This TCR beta chain was sequenced in a study of shared clonotypes between healthy human individuals. General observations from the study: Sampling included only blood; tissue repertoires likely differ.

There were no recent acute infections or vaccinations among the donors, who were healthy HIV-negative adults. Repertoires were generated with immunoSEQ multiplex PCR, while TCRdb's copy carries only in-frame clones and drops some. The table includes over 2 million clones, roughly 95% detected once. This clone has a handful of counts. Its antigen remains unknown. CDR3 length: 11 amino acids. Germline V CDR1 and CDR2: SGHTA, FQGNSA. Trimming pared 8 bases from V and 4 bases from J, leaving 6 bases between. What was sequenced was naive CD4+ T cells sorted from blood. Subset defined: CD45RA+ positively selected. The clonotype comes from a man aged 18 to 30 in good health. This chain connects TRBV7-2 to TRBJ1-5; D is unclear. This chain's CDR3 is CASGANQPQHF. CDR3 nucleotides: TGTGCCAGCGGAGCGAATCAGCCCCAGCATTTT.